The 12 T cell receptor beta chains presented below share a single source sample, sequenced in a study of blood T cell repertoires in COVID-19. Here immunoSEQ multiplex PCR was the method, and the copy in TCRdb shows in-frame clones only, minus some. The table has about 180,000 clones, approximately 85% seen once. Material for sequencing was PBMCs or T cells enriched from blood (not recorded which). The receptors were gathered from a woman aged 30 to 39 who had recovered from COVID-19.

The chain combines TRBV15 with TRBJ1-4; 8 nucleotides agree with TRBD1. The CDR3 totals 15 residues. J lost 8 bases, V lost 0 bases, and 5 bases had no gene match. Per germline, CDR1 LNHNV and CDR2 YYDKDF (reference sequence). The CDR3 DNA reads TGTGCCACCAGCAGAGACCTGGACAGGGCAGAAAAACTGTTTTTT. As protein: CATSRDLDRAEKLFF. Full variable domain (outside the CDR3, taken from reference TRBV15 and TRBJ1-4): DAMVIQNPRYQVTQFGKPVTLSCSQTLNHNVMYWYQQKSSQAPKLLFHYYDKDFNNEADTPDNFQSRRPNTSFCFLDIRSPGLGDTAMYLCATSRDLDRAEKLFFGSGTQLSVL.

J is TRBJ2-1 and V is TRBV7-9, with TRBD2 matching over 7 bases. The CDR3 runs to 14 residues. After removal of 6 bases from V and 0 bases from J, the junction contained 2 bases not matched to a gene. Germline CDR1 reads SEHNR; CDR2 reads FQNEAQ (reference sequence). This CDR3 reads CASRRENSYNEQFF. The CDR3 nucleotides read TGTGCCAGCAGGCGGGAGAACTCCTACAATGAGCAGTTCTTC.

The rearrangement joins TRBV25-1 to TRBJ2-3; 10 nucleotides line up with TRBD2. From germline, CDR1 is MGHDK and CDR2 SYGVNS. With V trimmed by 4 bases and J by 1 base, 5 bases remained unmatched. The CDR3 length is 16 residues. The CDR3 nucleotides read TGTGCCAGCAGTGGGAGCGGGAGGGCAGGCACAGATACGCAGTATTTT. Amino acids: CASSGSGRAGTDTQYF.

This clone has more than one count but fewer than ten. The genes are TRBV4-1 and TRBJ1-2; possibly TRBD1 for D (5 bases). CDR1 MGHRA and CDR2 YSYEKL come from the germline V gene. V gave up 1 base and J gave up 3 bases, with 9 bases separating them. The CDR3 extends over 14 amino acids. The CDR3 is CASSQVAGYYGYTF. The CDR3 region has the DNA TGCGCCAGCAGCCAAGTAGCAGGGTACTATGGCTACACCTTC.

In the case of this clone: The sample carries other DNA sequences with the same CDR3. This CDR3 is CASSLRYSNQPQHF. Here the CDR3 DNA reads TGTGCCAGCAGTTTGAGGTATAGCAATCAGCCCCAGCATTTT. The rearrangement links TRBV27 to TRBJ1-5; D ambiguous. Germline-derived CDR1 and CDR2 are MNHEY and SMNVEV (reference sequence). Trimming stripped 3 bases from V and 0 bases from J, with 6 bases between. The CDR3 loop spans 14 amino acids.

The rearrangement uses TRBV5-4 and TRBJ1-2, with D perhaps TRBD1 (6 bases). The CDR3 is 15 amino acids. The germline V gene encodes CDR1 SGHNT and CDR2 YYREEE (reference sequence). V was cut by 3 bases and J by 4 bases, with 16 bases left in between. For the CDR3, the DNA is TGTGCCAGCAGCTCGAAACAGGGTGACGGCTATGGCTACACCTTC. It yields the protein CASSSKQGDGYGYTF.

This clone was counted once. The chain links TRBV28 to TRBJ1-6; D is unresolved. The CDR3 runs 12 residues. Germline V gene lookup returns CDR1 MDHEN and CDR2 SYDVKM. Trimming shortened V by 5 bases and J by 11 bases, and 10 bases separated the two germline ends. In nucleotides, the CDR3 is TGTGCCAGCAGTCTGCGTGTTGCACCCCTCCACTTT. It codes for CASSLRVAPLHF.

This chain links TRBV2 with TRBJ1-3; unclear D gene. Germline V lookup: CDR1 SNHLY, CDR2 FYNNEI. This CDR3 is 15 amino acids long. V was clipped by 6 bases and J by 0 bases, with 12 bases between them. In DNA, the CDR3 is TGTGCCAGCAGGATAACAGTCAGCTCTGGAAACACCATATATTTT. It encodes CASRITVSSGNTIYF.

About this clone: The sample has other DNA sequences that encode this CDR3 too. J is TRBJ2-2 and V is TRBV9; no definite D call. The V gene lost 0 bases and the J gene lost 5 bases, with 8 bases spanning the gap. The CDR3 consists of 14 residues. CDR1 is SGDLS, CDR2 YYNGEE, per germline. The CDR3 spells CASSVGGGTGELFF. The CDR3, as DNA: TGTGCCAGCAGCGTAGGTGGCGGTACCGGGGAGCTGTTTTTT. The full variable domain, with the rest looked up from reference TRBV9 and TRBJ2-2, is DSGVTQTPKHLITATGQRVTLRCSPRSGDLSVYWYQQSLDQGLQFLIQYYNGEERAKGNILERFSAQQFPDLHSELNLSSLELGDSALYFCASSVGGGTGELFFGEGSRLTVL.

The chain joins TRBV10-1 to TRBJ2-7; possible D gene TRBD2, 5 bases. The CDR3 covers 15 residues. CDR1 is WNHNN and CDR2 is SYGVQD in the germline V gene (reference sequence). V was clipped by 5 bases and J by 1 base, with 15 bases between them. CDR3 sequence reads: CASSIVSGPSYEQYF. The DNA for the CDR3 is TGCGCCAGCAGTATAGTAAGCGGACCTTCCTACGAGCAGTACTTC.

The chain combines TRBV11-2 with TRBJ2-7, with TRBD2 as a possible D gene (5 bases). This CDR3 region has 15 residues. The germline V gene encodes CDR1 SGHAT and CDR2 FQNNGV. Trimming cost V 5 bases and J 0 bases, with 14 bases left between them. In DNA form, the CDR3 reads TGTGCCAGCAGCCCGGCGGGCTGGAGCTCCTACGAGCAGTACTTC. Translation gives CASSPAGWSSYEQYF.

The chain links TRBV2 to TRBJ1-1, with D perhaps matching TRBD1 (6 bases). CDR3 length: 11 residues. Trimming took 5 bases from V and 6 from J, leaving 7 bases between them. Germline assignment: CDR1 SNHLY and CDR2 FYNNEI. CDR3 residues: CASSQGSEAFF. The CDR3, as DNA: TGTGCCAGCAGTCAGGGGTCTGAAGCTTTCTTT.